The entry below gives a single T cell receptor (beta chain) sequence along with its context. The sample comes from a study of glioma-infiltrating T cells. The CDR3 has 14 amino acids. The junction had 6 bases not matched to a gene; V was cut back by 6 bases and J by 4 bases. Germline CDR1 reads MNHNS; CDR2 reads SASEGT. TCR alpha and beta CDR3 regions were amplified from RNA using iRepertoire nested multiplex PCR. One entry per CDR3 protein, called by TCRdb with MiXCR from the multiplex PCR reads. In the table there are about 17,000 distinct CDR3 sequences, nearly 60% of which are singletons. The chain is built from TRBV6-1 and TRBJ1-5; 7 bases agree with TRBD1. The sequence was collected from a human donor with low-grade glioma or glioblastoma, undergoing nonglioma brain surgery, or in good health (not recorded which). The sequenced material came from glioma tissue, nonneoplastic brain tissue, or PBMCs (not recorded which). The CDR3 is CASSFDRVNQPQHF. The CDR3 DNA is TGTGCCAGCAGCTTCGACAGGGTAAATCAGCCCCAGCATTTT.